The 26 T cell receptor beta chains presented below share a single source sample, sequenced in a study of blood T cells in healthy people across ages. PCR was performed a second time for roughly 7 to 12 cycles using a sample-barcoded 5' primer and a J-beta primer mix. TCRdb recomputed calls from the 5' RACE reads with MiXCR, one row per CDR3 protein. The sample contains roughly 550,000 distinct CDR3 sequences, around 24% of which appear only once. The data were also submitted as part of a second study, on T cells of mothers and their children.

Material: blood. The receptors originated from a boy aged 5-17 years in good health.

The rearrangement uses TRBV29-1 and TRBJ1-1; no clear D. Germline V lookup: CDR1 SQVTM, CDR2 ANQGSEA. Trimming pared 0 bases from V and 1 base from J, leaving 6 bases between. The CDR3 is 13 amino acids. The CDR3, as DNA: TGCAGCGTTGAAGATCAAAAGAACACTGAAGCTTTCTTT. Protein product: CSVEDQKNTEAFF.

This sequence joins TRBV6-5 and TRBJ1-4; 8 bases fit TRBD1. The CDR3 sequence is 17 residues long. The germline V gene encodes CDR1 MNHEY and CDR2 SVGAGI. With V trimmed by 0 bases and J by 7 bases, 10 bases remained unmatched. The chain's CDR3 is CASSYSGRGLRGEKLFF. CDR3 DNA sequence: TGTGCCAGCAGTTACTCCGGCAGGGGGCTTCGGGGTGAAAAACTGTTTTTT.

This rearrangement joins TRBV5-1 to TRBJ2-7, with D possibly being TRBD1 (6 bases). Germline CDR1 SGHRS, CDR2 YFSETQ. The CDR3 sequence is 14 residues long. The ends were cut back, 0 bases at V and 4 bases at J, with 11 bases in the middle. CDR3 in DNA: TGCGCCAGCAGCTTGGGGACAGTTTCTTACGAGCAGTACTTC. Its protein is CASSLGTVSYEQYF.

This clonotype was seen only a few times. A read error may produce the germline difference seen at one junction end. The rearrangement joins TRBV13 to TRBJ2-3, with TRBD2 matching over 7 bases. This CDR3 contains 14 residues. Germline lookup yields CDR1 PRHDT and CDR2 FYEKMQ (reference sequence). CDR3 protein: CACSLLGGADTQYF. CDR3 coding DNA: TGTGCCTGCAGCTTATTGGGGGGGGCAGATACGCAGTATTTT.

This clonotype occurred a few times. The V call is TRBV6-5, the J call TRBJ1-1; weak D call: TRBD1 (5 bases). Germline V gene data show CDR1 as MNHEY and CDR2 as SVGAGI. The CDR3 contains 12 residues. V was trimmed by 2 bases and J by 11 bases, leaving 12 bases between them. In DNA form, the CDR3 reads TGTGCCAGCAGTTACATGGGAGGGGAGGCTTTCTTT. Translation gives CASSYMGGEAFF.

The V and J genes are TRBV7-2 and TRBJ1-5; 9 positions agree with TRBD1. The CDR3 spans 15 residues. The germline CDR1 and CDR2 sequences are SGHTA and FQGNSA. The ends lost 5 bases at V and 3 bases at J; junction bases unmatched: 5. The CDR3: CASSTGTGFNQPQHF. CDR3 bases: TGTGCCAGCAGCACAGGGACAGGGTTCAATCAGCCCCAGCATTTT. Together with reference TRBV7-2 and TRBJ1-5, the CDR3 gives the full variable domain: GAGVSQSPSNKVTEKGKDVELRCDPISGHTALYWYRQSLGQGLEFLIYFQGNSAPDKSGLPSDRFSAERTGGSVSTLTIQRTQQEDSAVYLCASSTGTGFNQPQHFGDGTRLSIL.

The CDR3 region has the DNA TGTGCCAGCATCGAACAGGGTTTTGCTAATGAAAAACTGTTTTTT. It codes for CASIEQGFANEKLFF. V gene TRBV12-3 or TRBV12-4 combines with J gene TRBJ1-4, with a weak D call TRBD1 (6 bases). The CDR3 length is 15 residues. V was cut by 7 bases and J by 3 bases, with 15 bases left in between.

This clonotype was observed a handful of times. This rearrangement joins TRBV2 to TRBJ2-7, with TRBD1 matching over 9 bases. The germline V gene has CDR1 SNHLY and CDR2 FYNNEI. The CDR3 spans 16 residues. V lost 6 bases, J lost 3 bases, and 12 bases stayed unmatched. The CDR3: CASSATGQGADYEQYF. CDR3 sequence (DNA): TGTGCCAGCAGCGCGACGGGACAGGGTGCCGACTACGAGCAGTACTTC. The full variable domain, rest sourced from reference TRBV2 and TRBJ2-7, is EPEVTQTPSHQVTQMGQEVILRCVPISNHLYFYWYRQILGQKVEFLVSFYNNEISEKSEIFDDQFSVERPDGSNFTLKIRSTKLEDSAMYFCASSATGQGADYEQYFGPGTRLTVT.

CDR3 sequence (DNA): TGCGCCAGCAGCCCGGGAGGGAGATACAATGAGCAGTTCTTC. Its protein is CASSPGGRYNEQFF. The chain couples TRBV5-1 to TRBJ2-1; 8 bases line up with TRBD2. The length of the CDR3 is 14 residues. Germline V CDR1 and CDR2: SGHRS, YFSETQ. Trimming cost V 4 bases and J 4 bases; bases outside gene matches: 4.

This clonotype has ten or more counts. One end of the junction varies from germline; a read error may be responsible. This rearrangement joins TRBV12-3 or TRBV12-4 to TRBJ1-4, with a tentative D call TRBD1 (5 bases). The CDR3 extends over 15 amino acids. In nucleotides, the CDR3 is TGTGCCAGCAGCTTAGACAGCGGAAGAAATGAAAAACTGTTTTTT. Protein sequence: CASSLDSGRNEKLFF.

V is TRBV4-1 and J is TRBJ2-7; no reliable D call. The J call could be wrong; TRBJ2-1 is a better fit for the DNA end. This CDR3 region has 12 residues. The V gene's germline CDR1 is MGHRA and CDR2 YSYEKL. The CDR3 reads CASSQASDEQFF. Here the CDR3 DNA reads TGCGCCAGCAGCCAAGCTTCGGATGAGCAGTTCTTC.

This clonotype has more than one count but fewer than ten. V gene TRBV9 combines with J gene TRBJ2-2; no clear D. Germline V gene lookup returns CDR1 SGDLS and CDR2 YYNGEE. V was pared by 3 bases and J by 5 bases, with 5 bases between. The CDR3 is 12 amino acids. This chain's CDR3 is CASSGSTGELFF. The CDR3 region has the DNA TGTGCCAGCAGCGGGTCGACCGGGGAGCTGTTTTTT. The full variable domain, rest sourced from reference TRBV9 and TRBJ2-2, is DSGVTQTPKHLITATGQRVTLRCSPRSGDLSVYWYQQSLDQGLQFLIQYYNGEERAKGNILERFSAQQFPDLHSELNLSSLELGDSALYFCASSGSTGELFFGEGSRLTVL.

V and J are TRBV7-6 and TRBJ1-4, with D possibly matching TRBD1 (6 bases). The CDR3 spans 14 residues. Deletions cut 5 bases from V and 10 bases from J, with 17 bases between. Germline V lookup: CDR1 SGHVS, CDR2 FNYEAQ. Here the CDR3 DNA reads TGTGCCAGCAGCCCGGGGGCTAGGTTGGCAAAACTGTTTTTT. This translates into CASSPGARLAKLFF. The whole variable domain, remainder taken from reference TRBV7-6 and TRBJ1-4, is GAGVSQSPRYKVTKRGQDVALRCDPISGHVSLYWYRQALGQGPEFLTYFNYEAQQDKSGLPNDRFSAERPEGSISTLTIQRTEQRDSAMYRCASSPGARLAKLFFGSGTQLSVL.

The table lists this clonotype with a few counts. The chain joins TRBV9 to TRBJ2-1; D is perhaps TRBD2 (7 bases). V gave up 2 bases and J gave up 4 bases, with 16 bases separating them. The CDR3 totals 16 residues. Germline loops: CDR1 SGDLS, CDR2 YYNGEE. As DNA, the CDR3 is TGTGCCAGCAGCGTGGGGGCGGGAGTAGTGTACAATGAGCAGTTCTTC. It encodes CASSVGAGVVYNEQFF.

V usage is TRBV28 and J usage is TRBJ2-2, with 7 bases lining up with TRBD2. Trimming cost V 4 bases and J 4 bases; bases outside gene matches: 6. The CDR3 sequence is 15 residues long. From germline, CDR1 is MDHEN and CDR2 SYDVKM. CDR3 in amino acids: CASSYVPGGTGELFF. In nucleotides, the CDR3 is TGTGCCAGCAGTTACGTACCGGGGGGCACCGGGGAGCTGTTTTTT.

V and J are TRBV28 and TRBJ1-2; D is unclear. CDR1 is MDHEN and CDR2 is SYDVKM in the germline V gene. V shed 6 bases and J shed 4 bases, with 12 bases lying between them. CDR3 length equals 13 residues. The CDR3 coding sequence is TGTGCCAGCAGACCAACAAGGCTCTATGGCTACACCTTC. Its translation is CASRPTRLYGYTF.

This clonotype was counted only a few times. For the CDR3, the DNA is TGCGCCAGCAGCCCTCGGACTAGCGGGGTTTACAATGAGCAGTTCTTC. Protein sequence: CASSPRTSGVYNEQFF. The V call is TRBV4-1, the J call TRBJ2-1, with TRBD2 identical over 12 bases. CDR1 and CDR2 from the germline V gene are MGHRA and YSYEKL. The V segment lost 4 bases and the J segment 4 bases; nucleotides outside the gene matches: 5. This CDR3 contains 16 residues.

This clonotype occurred a few times. CDR3 DNA: TGCGCCAGCAGCCAAGTACTACACGGCGGGGAGCTGTTTTTT. Protein: CASSQVLHGGELFF. V is TRBV4-1 and J is TRBJ2-2; D ambiguous. The germline gives CDR1 MGHRA, CDR2 YSYEKL. Between the trimmed V and J ends, which lost 1 base and 7 bases, there was a span of 10 bases. The CDR3 length is 14 residues.

V and J are TRBV20-1 and TRBJ2-5; D is ambiguous. The CDR3 is 11 residues long. V shed 6 bases and J shed 11 bases, with 16 bases lying between them. The V gene's germline CDR1 is DFQATT and CDR2 SNEGSKA (reference sequence). CDR3 in DNA: TGCAGTGCGGCGGCCCCCACGAATCAGTACTTC. It codes for CSAAAPTNQYF.

This clonotype was recorded many times. J is TRBJ2-7 and V is TRBV5-1, with 9 bases fitting TRBD1. CDR3 length equals 14 residues. Germline V CDR1 and CDR2: SGHRS, YFSETQ. With 0 bases clipped from V and 4 bases from J, the junction kept 2 bases outside the gene matches. In DNA, the CDR3 is TGCGCCAGCAGCTTGGTGGGACAGGGTTACGAGCAGTACTTC. This codes for CASSLVGQGYEQYF.

The chain employs TRBV10-3 and TRBJ1-4; D is unresolved. The CDR3 sequence is 13 residues long. Trimming left V 5 bases short and J 3 bases short, with 7 bases between. The germline gives CDR1 ENHRY, CDR2 SYGVKD. Here the CDR3 reads CAISPGPNEKLFF. The CDR3, as DNA: TGTGCCATCAGTCCAGGACCTAATGAAAAACTGTTTTTT.

This clonotype was observed a handful of times. The CDR3 loop reads CASSQGTSTFNEQFF. The CDR3 region has the DNA TGCGCCAGCAGCCAAGGAACTAGCACCTTCAATGAGCAGTTCTTC. V gene TRBV4-3 combines with J gene TRBJ2-1; possibly TRBD2 for D (6 bases). CDR1 and CDR2 (germline): LGHNA, YSLEER. This CDR3 has 15 residues. Trimming left V 1 base short and J 6 bases short, with 13 bases between.

The sample holds a few counts of this clonotype. This rearrangement joins TRBV7-2 to TRBJ2-3, with 7 bases that match TRBD2. The CDR3 is 16 amino acids. Trimming at V came to 6 bases and at J to 4 bases, leaving 13 bases not matched to a gene. Germline V gives CDR1 SGHTA, CDR2 FQGNSA. In DNA form, the CDR3 reads TGTGCCAGCAGAGAGACTAGCATTAGCGGCCCAGATACGCAGTATTTT. It yields the protein CASRETSISGPDTQYF. Combining the CDR3 with reference TRBV7-2 and TRBJ2-3 gives the whole variable domain GAGVSQSPSNKVTEKGKDVELRCDPISGHTALYWYRQSLGQGLEFLIYFQGNSAPDKSGLPSDRFSAERTGGSVSTLTIQRTQQEDSAVYLCASRETSISGPDTQYFGPGTRLTVL.

V gene TRBV29-1 combines with J gene TRBJ2-3; D gene unclear. Germline V gene lookup returns CDR1 SQVTM and CDR2 ANQGSEA. Between the trimmed V and J ends, which lost 5 bases and 5 bases, there was a span of 11 bases. This CDR3 is built from 12 residues. DNA for the CDR3: TGCAGCGTTCGTGAGGTCGGAGATACGCAGTATTTT. This translates into CSVREVGDTQYF.

This clonotype appeared a few times. The V call is TRBV5-1, the J call TRBJ2-2, with a possible D match to TRBD1 (5 bases). This CDR3 has 16 amino acids. CDR1 SGHRS and CDR2 YFSETQ come from the germline V gene. The V gene lost 4 bases and the J gene lost 0 bases, with 13 bases spanning the gap. DNA for the CDR3: TGCGCCAGCAGCAGGGAAGGGGCGGCGAACACCGGGGAGCTGTTTTTT. As protein: CASSREGAANTGELFF.

This chain uses TRBV20-1 with TRBJ2-1; 11 nucleotides agree with TRBD2. Germline V CDR1 and CDR2: DFQATT, SNEGSKA (reference sequence). CDR3 size: 20 residues. The V gene end was trimmed by 1 base and the J gene end by 3 bases; junction bases not matched to a gene: 17. CDR3 sequence (DNA): TGCAGTGCTAGAGTCCCGAGACTAGCGGGATACAGTGGCTTCTACAATGAGCAGTTCTTC. This encodes CSARVPRLAGYSGFYNEQFF.